The sequence of this TCR beta chain was determined in a study of radiotherapy plus CTLA-4 blockade in lung cancer. Clones were read by immunoSEQ multiplex PCR, and TCRdb kept only the in-frame ones, dropping some. The repertoire has 40,000 to 45,000 clones, about 75% of them found once; the top ten carry just over 9.5%. V dropped 0 bases and J dropped 5 bases, with 10 bases sitting between them. The germline gives CDR1 MNHEY, CDR2 SMNVEV (reference sequence). CDR3 size: 14 residues. This sequence joins TRBV27 and TRBJ2-5; maybe TRBD2 (5 bases). The source was peripheral blood, collected from a patient treated with radiotherapy plus ipilimumab. This clonotype was sampled from a human donor with non-small cell lung cancer who had stable disease on radiotherapy plus ipilimumab. The CDR3 region is CASSLSGVSETQYF. The CDR3, as DNA: TGTGCCAGCAGTTTATCCGGGGTTTCGGAGACCCAGTACTTC.